A single sample gave rise to the 11 T cell receptor beta chains below, sequenced in a study of metastatic and nonmetastatic thyroid tumors (dated by TCRdb to the early 2020s). No patient had received any treatment before thyroid surgery. Libraries were prepared through PCR. The listed sequencing device is Illumina HiSeq 4000. TCRdb passed the public sequencing reads through fastp at Q25 and MiXCR, retaining productive beta sequences. The sample table lists 35,000 to 50,000 clones, about 24% of them with a count of one. Clones ranked in the top ten supply about 14% of the sample. Sequenced sample: tumor tissue. These receptors all come from a female donor with papillary thyroid cancer or a benign thyroid nodule (not recorded which). Some clones in this sample may be carry-over from other donors' samples.

Ten or more counts support this clone. The genes are TRBV30 and TRBJ2-1, with D possibly TRBD1 on 6 matching bases. V lost 2 bases and J 4 bases, leaving 18 bases between the germline ends. The CDR3 spans 16 residues. CDR1 and CDR2 (germline): GTSNPN, SVGIG (reference sequence). The CDR3 coding sequence is TGTGCCTGGAGTTTTGGAATTGGTGGGACATACAATGAGCAGTTCTTC. Residues: CAWSFGIGGTYNEQFF.

The chain is built from TRBV7-2 and TRBJ2-3; TRBD2 matches at 8 bases. Germline assignment: CDR1 SGHTA and CDR2 FQGNSA. Unmatched junction bases numbered 7, after V lost 6 bases and J lost 5 bases. CDR3 length: 14 amino acids. CDR3 DNA sequence: TGTGCCAGCAGTATAGCGGGGATGCTAGATACGCAGTATTTT. Its translation: CASSIAGMLDTQYF.

Turning to this clone: The same CDR3 is also encoded by other DNA sequences in this sample. The V and J genes are TRBV24-1 and TRBJ2-1; possibly TRBD2 for D (6 bases). V lost 4 bases to trimming and J lost 4 bases, with 19 bases between them. Germline lookup yields CDR1 KGHDR and CDR2 SFDVKD. The length of the CDR3 is 17 residues. The CDR3 sequence: CATSDNLAGGRYNEQFF. CDR3 nucleotides: TGTGCCACCAGTGACAACCTAGCAGGAGGGAGATACAATGAGCAGTTCTTC.

This clone was detected many times. The chain employs TRBV20-1 and TRBJ1-5, with no clear D. Looked up from germline, CDR1 is DFQATT and CDR2 is SNEGSKA (reference sequence). Trimming took off 5 bases at V and 6 bases at J, with 14 bases between the two ends. CDR3 size: 13 residues. The DNA for the CDR3 is TGCAGTGCTGTCGTCGTGGTTGGTCAGCCCCAGCATTTT. It specifies CSAVVVVGQPQHF.

This clone was recorded many times. The V and J genes are TRBV9 and TRBJ2-2, with TRBD1 matching 9 bases. Germline assignment: CDR1 SGDLS and CDR2 YYNGEE. J was trimmed by 5 bases and V by 4 bases; bases with no gene match: 9. The CDR3 has 16 residues. The CDR3 nucleotides are TGTGCCAGCAGCTACGGGACAGGGAGGGAGACCGGGGAGCTGTTTTTT. Residues: CASSYGTGRETGELFF.

Ten or more counts support this clone. The chain links TRBV6-1 to TRBJ2-7; D is unresolved. The CDR3 is 14 amino acids. The ends were cut back, 6 bases at V and 5 bases at J, with 17 bases in the middle. Germline CDR1 and CDR2: MNHNS and SASEGT. The CDR3 spells CASRDLEKRNEQYF. DNA for the CDR3: TGTGCCAGCAGGGACCTTGAGAAGAGGAACGAGCAGTACTTC.

This clone was recorded many times. This sample includes further DNA sequences coding for the same CDR3. This chain joins TRBV20-1 and TRBJ2-5, with D perhaps given as TRBD1 or TRBD2 (5 bases each). CDR3 length: 15 residues. Germline V gene data show CDR1 as DFQATT and CDR2 as SNEGSKA (reference sequence). The V end was cut by 2 bases, the J end by 1 base, with 14 bases between. CDR3 sequence reads: CSARPLRDPQETQYF. The CDR3 bases are TGCAGTGCTAGACCCCTCCGGGACCCCCAAGAGACCCAGTACTTC.

This clone was picked up many times. The rearrangement joins TRBV14 to TRBJ2-7; D call uncertain. The CDR3 is 14 amino acids. Germline V gene data show CDR1 as SGHDN and CDR2 as FVKESK. V lost 4 bases and J lost 4, with 14 bases in between. CDR3 loop: CASSPTPYGYEQYF. CDR3 bases: TGTGCCAGCAGCCCGACTCCTTACGGGTACGAGCAGTACTTC.

The chain has TRBV7-9 and TRBJ2-1, with 7 bases fitting TRBD2. Germline V gene data show CDR1 as SEHNR and CDR2 as FQNEAQ (reference sequence). This CDR3 has 12 amino acids. V lost 4 bases, J lost 16 bases, and 10 bases stayed unmatched. The CDR3 is CASSYSTSVNFF. CDR3 sequence (DNA): TGTGCCAGCAGCTACAGCACTAGCGTGAATTTCTTC.

This clone has more than one count but fewer than ten. CDR3 coding DNA: TGTGCCAGCAGTTCCCGGGGGAGGGAAGAGACCCAGTACTTC. Its protein product is CASSSRGREETQYF. The chain recombines TRBV6-2 or TRBV6-3 with TRBJ2-5; 7 bases are shared with TRBD2. This CDR3 has 14 amino acids. Trimming at V came to 4 bases and at J to 3 bases, leaving 5 bases not matched to a gene. Germline lookup yields CDR1 MNHEY and CDR2 SVGEGT.

Comment on this clone: The sample carries other DNA sequences with the same CDR3. The genes are TRBV20-1 and TRBJ1-5; 7 bases match TRBD1. The germline gives CDR1 DFQATT, CDR2 SNEGSKA (reference sequence). This CDR3 is 15 amino acids long. Germline trimming cut 6 bases from V and 0 bases from J; bases unmatched to any gene: 8. CDR3 nucleotide sequence: TGCAGTGCCAAAAGGACAGGCAATAGCAATCAGCCCCAGCATTTT. Amino acid sequence: CSAKRTGNSNQPQHF.